Following are 12 T cell receptor beta chains from one sample sequenced in a study of cytomegalovirus exposure and HLA in healthy donors. In the PCR, 60 Vbeta and 13 Jbeta primers were used. The assay was immunoSEQ multiplex PCR, and TCRdb's table has in-frame clones only and misses some. Here the sample spans roughly 120,000 clones, 77% being singletons. Sequenced: PBMCs. All receptors derive from a human donor in good health.

The chain combines TRBV7-6 with TRBJ1-4; D not resolved. V was clipped by 2 bases and J by 5 bases, with 12 bases between them. Germline values: CDR1 SGHVS, CDR2 FNYEAQ. This CDR3 region has 15 residues. The CDR3 DNA sequence: TGTGCCAGCAGCTTAAGTAGGAGGTCAAATGAAAAACTGTTTTTT. As protein: CASSLSRRSNEKLFF.

The V and J genes are TRBV30 and TRBJ2-1, with 13 bases identical to TRBD2. This CDR3 has 15 residues. With V trimmed by 2 bases and J by 10 bases, 8 bases remained unmatched. Germline V CDR1 and CDR2: GTSNPN, SVGIG (reference sequence). DNA for the CDR3: TGTGCCTGGAGTCCAGGACTAGCGGGAGTGGAGGAGCAGTTCTTC. As protein: CAWSPGLAGVEEQFF.

The CDR3 bases are TGTGCCAGCAGTCTATCGGGACAGGGGGTTAGCGAGCAGTACTTC. This gives the protein CASSLSGQGVSEQYF. The rearrangement uses TRBV28 and TRBJ2-7; 11 nucleotides agree with TRBD1. V lost 5 bases to trimming and J lost 6 bases; unmatched junction nucleotides: 9. From germline, CDR1 is MDHEN and CDR2 SYDVKM. The CDR3 is 15 residues long.

This sequence joins TRBV18 and TRBJ2-3; 8 nucleotides align to TRBD1. The CDR3 is 15 amino acids. The germline gives CDR1 KGHSH, CDR2 LQKENI. With 0 bases clipped from V and 2 bases from J, the junction kept 1 base outside the gene matches. In DNA form, the CDR3 reads TGTGCCAGCTCACCACCGGGACAGGTCACAGATACGCAGTATTTT. Translating gives CASSPPGQVTDTQYF.

This chain connects TRBV28 to TRBJ2-7, with TRBD1 matching 12 bases. Germline CDR1 is MDHEN and CDR2 is SYDVKM. Trimming removed 8 bases from V and 7 bases from J; junction bases left unmatched: 6. CDR3 size: 13 residues. CDR3 bases: TGTGCCAGCTCCCGGGACAGGGGGCTTGAGCAGTACTTC. This encodes CASSRDRGLEQYF.

The V and J genes are TRBV18 and TRBJ2-2, with D uncertain. CDR1 is KGHSH, CDR2 LQKENI, per germline. The CDR3 covers 14 residues. V was trimmed by 1 base and J by 6 bases, leaving 9 bases between them. The CDR3 nucleotides are TGTGCCAGCTCACCACTGGAGAGTTCCGGGGAGCTGTTTTTT. Translated, it gives CASSPLESSGELFF.

V is TRBV18 and J is TRBJ1-5; D perhaps matches TRBD1 (6 bases). Trimming cost V 2 bases and J 7 bases, with 12 bases left between them. The V gene's germline CDR1 is KGHSH and CDR2 LQKENI. The length of the CDR3 is 14 residues. CDR3 coding DNA: TGTGCCAGCTCACCAGTAGGAAGGGGGCAGCCCCAGCATTTT. This translates into CASSPVGRGQPQHF. Combining the CDR3 with reference TRBV18 and TRBJ1-5 gives the whole variable domain NAGVMQNPRHLVRRRGQEARLRCSPMKGHSHVYWYRQLPEEGLKFMVYLQKENIIDESGMPKERFSAEFPKEGPSILRIQQVVRGDSAAYFCASSPVGRGQPQHFGDGTRLSIL.

This rearrangement joins TRBV11-2 to TRBJ1-1; D call uncertain. The V gene's germline CDR1 is SGHAT and CDR2 FQNNGV. The V gene lost 4 bases and the J gene lost 8 bases, with 14 bases spanning the gap. The CDR3 sequence is 13 residues long. The CDR3 DNA sequence: TGTGCCAGCAGCTCAGTGGACGGGAAAGAAGCTTTCTTT. Its protein is CASSSVDGKEAFF.

As DNA, the CDR3 is TGTGCCAGCAGTTACATAGGCGAGGGTGGCGAGCAGTACTTC. This gives the protein CASSYIGEGGEQYF. The chain joins TRBV6-6 to TRBJ2-7; D possibly corresponds to TRBD2 (5 bases). The germline V gene has CDR1 MNHNY and CDR2 SVGAGI (reference sequence). Between the trimmed V and J ends, which lost 2 bases and 6 bases, there was a span of 14 bases. This CDR3 has 14 amino acids.

V usage is TRBV27 and J usage is TRBJ1-2; 7 bases fit TRBD1. From germline, CDR1 is MNHEY and CDR2 SMNVEV (reference sequence). With V trimmed by 4 bases and J by 6 bases, 11 bases remained unmatched. The CDR3 runs to 15 residues. CDR3 in DNA: TGTGCCAGCAGTTCGACAGGGAGCGATTTCCATGGCTACACCTTC. Protein sequence: CASSSTGSDFHGYTF.

J is TRBJ1-5 and V is TRBV19; D is uncertain. Trimming removed 2 bases from V and 2 bases from J, with 10 bases in between. The CDR3 has 15 amino acids. Germline CDR1 LNHDA, CDR2 SQIVND (reference sequence). The CDR3: CASSISGMGNQPQHF. The CDR3 DNA reads as TGTGCCAGTAGTATATCGGGGATGGGCAATCAGCCCCAGCATTTT.

This rearrangement joins TRBV28 to TRBJ1-3, with TRBD1 identical over 8 bases. Germline CDR1 is MDHEN and CDR2 is SYDVKM. This CDR3 contains 15 residues. V lost 2 bases and J lost 4; bases outside the gene matches: 4. In nucleotides, the CDR3 is TGTGCCAGCAGTTTAACCGGACAGGGAGGAAACACCATATATTTT. Amino acid sequence: CASSLTGQGGNTIYF.